This T cell receptor (beta chain) emerged from a study of control samples from healthy donors and cancer patients. This clone has ten or more counts. Data came from immunoSEQ multiplex PCR; TCRdb stores just in-frame clones and leaves some out. The sample contains roughly 93,000 clones, 85% to 90% of which appear only once. The germline V gene encodes CDR1 GTSNPN and CDR2 SVGIG (reference sequence). This CDR3 comprises 14 residues. Trimming removed 2 bases from V and 1 base from J, with 8 bases in between. The sample consisted of PBMCs. The TCR comes from a woman aged 50 to 60 with colorectal cancer. V usage is TRBV30 and J usage is TRBJ2-2; no clear D gene. CDR3: CAWSQILNTGELFF. CDR3 coding DNA: TGTGCCTGGAGTCAGATCTTGAACACCGGGGAGCTGTTTTTT.